This T cell receptor (beta chain) was recovered during a study of tumor-infiltrating lymphocytes in localized non-small cell lung cancer. Overall study findings and caveats: No T-cell fraction difference was seen between IM1 and IM2 tumors.

Only in-frame clones appear in the TCRdb table, and some are missing; sequencing was by immunoSEQ multiplex PCR. The table includes about 6,700 clones, about three quarters detected once. The CDR3 contains 17 residues. V gave up 2 bases and J gave up 4 bases; unmatched junction bases: 6. Germline lookup yields CDR1 SGHAT and CDR2 FQNNGV. This clone appeared a single time. As yet, its antigen is unknown. The chain joins TRBV11-2 to TRBJ2-6, with TRBD1 matching over 9 bases. The receptor was derived from a human donor with non-small cell lung cancer. The sequenced material came from uninvolved lung tissue not adjacent to the tumor. CDR3: CASSLLQGAGGANVLTF. The CDR3, as DNA: TGTGCCAGCAGCTTATTACAGGGGGCTGGGGGGGCCAACGTCCTGACTTTC.